Below, 17 T cell receptor beta chains from the same sample are listed, as sequenced in a study of post-analysis software for immune sequencing data. The antigens for these receptors are not known. Included in the TCR beta cDNA libraries were unique molecular identifiers. TCRdb fed the PCR reads into MiXCR, producing one record per CDR3 protein. The sample carries approximately 730,000 distinct CDR3 sequences, 35% to 55% recorded once. Study-level results: Elevated frequency relative to controls characterized a handful of TRBV segments in patients, TRBV5-6, TRBV5-1 and TRBV20-1 among them.

Input material: blood. Every receptor here comes from a girl aged 10-17 years with multiple sclerosis.

The V gene is TRBV5-6, the J gene TRBJ2-1; 10 nucleotides agree with TRBD1. CDR1 is SGHDT and CDR2 is YYEEEE in the germline V gene. After removal of 2 bases from V and 3 bases from J, the junction contained 2 bases not matched to a gene. CDR3 length equals 15 residues. The CDR3 is CASSFGTGVYNEQFF. For the CDR3, the DNA is TGTGCCAGCAGCTTCGGGACAGGGGTCTACAATGAGCAGTTCTTC. Combining the CDR3 with reference TRBV5-6 and TRBJ2-1 gives the whole variable domain DAGVTQSPTHLIKTRGQQVTLRCSPKSGHDTVSWYQQALGQGPQFIFQYYEEEERQRGNFPDRFSGHQFPNYSSELNVNALLLGDSALYLCASSFGTGVYNEQFFGPGTRLTVL.

The V gene is TRBV12-3 or TRBV12-4, the J gene TRBJ2-1; D possibly corresponds to TRBD1 (5 bases). The length of the CDR3 is 13 residues. V shed 1 base and J shed 7 bases, with 8 bases lying between them. The CDR3 spells CASSLGQLNEQFF. The DNA of the CDR3 is TGTGCCAGCAGTTTAGGACAGTTAAATGAGCAGTTCTTC.

This clonotype came up a few times. This chain joins TRBV5-1 and TRBJ2-3; D possibly corresponds to TRBD2 (6 bases). The CDR3 covers 15 residues. The germline V and J ends were trimmed by 0 bases and 4 bases, with 12 bases remaining between them. Germline values: CDR1 SGHRS, CDR2 YFSETQ. CDR3 sequence reads: CASSLVPGAADTQYF. In nucleotides, the CDR3 is TGCGCCAGCAGCTTGGTCCCGGGAGCTGCAGATACGCAGTATTTT.

This chain connects TRBV20-1 to TRBJ2-7; TRBD2 aligns across 10 bases. Germline assignment: CDR1 DFQATT and CDR2 SNEGSKA (reference sequence). The CDR3 is 15 amino acids. V was clipped by 0 bases and J by 3 bases; unmatched bases: 5. The CDR3 nucleotides read TGCAGTGCTAGAGACAAAGGGACTAGCGACTACGAGCAGTACTTC. Its translation: CSARDKGTSDYEQYF.

V is TRBV27 and J is TRBJ2-5; D is ambiguous. This CDR3 is 14 amino acids long. The germline gives CDR1 MNHEY, CDR2 SMNVEV (reference sequence). The V end lost 2 bases, the J end lost 4 bases, and 11 bases lay between the germline ends. The CDR3 spells CASSLDDDSETQYF. For the CDR3, the DNA is TGTGCCAGCAGTTTAGACGACGACTCAGAGACCCAGTACTTC.

V and J are TRBV6-5 and TRBJ1-1; possible D gene TRBD1, 6 bases. Trimming left V 6 bases short and J 4 bases short, with 12 bases between. The CDR3 length is 13 residues. Germline CDR1 and CDR2: MNHEY and SVGAGI. In DNA, the CDR3 is TGTGCCAGCAGCCGGGGGGCCCCCACTGAAGCTTTCTTT. It is translated as CASSRGAPTEAFF.

The genes are TRBV12-3 or TRBV12-4 and TRBJ2-3; D possibly corresponds to TRBD2 (6 bases). The CDR3 runs to 18 residues. V was trimmed by 3 bases and J by 1 base, leaving 20 bases between them. This chain's CDR3 is CASSFRPLEGGGTDTQYF. The CDR3 DNA reads as TGTGCCAGCAGTTTTAGGCCACTAGAGGGAGGAGGCACAGATACGCAGTATTTT.

This clonotype has just a few counts. The J gene is TRBJ2-1, the V gene TRBV5-1; 11 positions agree with TRBD2. The V gene's germline CDR1 is SGHRS and CDR2 YFSETQ. This CDR3 comprises 15 residues. The ends lost 5 bases at V and 6 bases at J; junction bases unmatched: 7. The CDR3 nucleotides read TGCGCCAGCAGTCCCGGGACTAGCGGACTCAATGAGCAGTTCTTC. As protein: CASSPGTSGLNEQFF.

This chain links TRBV7-3 with TRBJ2-7; a possible D gene is TRBD1 (6 bases). V shed 6 bases and J shed 2 bases, with 14 bases lying between them. The CDR3 runs to 14 residues. CDR1 SGHTA and CDR2 FQGTGA come from the germline V gene. DNA of the CDR3: TGTGCCAGCAGGATAACAGGGACGCCCTACGAGCAGTACTTC. Protein product: CASRITGTPYEQYF.

The gene calls are TRBV20-1 and TRBJ2-1; D is unclear. Germline V gene data show CDR1 as DFQATT and CDR2 as SNEGSKA (reference sequence). The CDR3 loop spans 16 amino acids. V was pared by 3 bases and J by 0 bases, with 15 bases between. The CDR3 coding sequence is TGCAGTGCTAGCGATAGGGCCGTAATCTCCTACAATGAGCAGTTCTTC. Amino acids: CSASDRAVISYNEQFF.

This clonotype came up once. This sequence joins TRBV7-2 and TRBJ2-2, with 8 bases aligning to TRBD2. J was trimmed by 7 bases and V by 4 bases; bases with no gene match: 2. CDR1 and CDR2 from the germline V gene are SGHTA and FQGNSA. CDR3 length: 13 amino acids. This chain's CDR3 is CASSSGGGGELFF. DNA of the CDR3: TGTGCCAGCAGCTCGGGAGGGGGCGGGGAGCTGTTTTTT.

Of note for this clonotype: An end of the junction differs from the germline gene, which may be a read error. The chain is built from TRBV29-1 and TRBJ2-1; 8 nucleotides agree with TRBD1. Germline loops: CDR1 SQVTM, CDR2 ANQGSEA. The CDR3 loop spans 14 amino acids. The CDR3 nucleotides read TGCAGCGTAGAAGGGGCAGGGGGCGGGAATGAGCAGTTCTTC. This gives the protein CSVEGAGGGNEQFF.

This clonotype was observed a few times. This chain's CDR3 is CSVEVQEKLFF. The CDR3 nucleotides read TGCAGCGTTGAGGTCCAGGAAAAACTGTTTTTT. The chain is built from TRBV29-1 and TRBJ1-4; no definite D call. The CDR3 has 11 amino acids. Germline loops: CDR1 SQVTM, CDR2 ANQGSEA. Trimming took off 3 bases at V and 8 bases at J, with 7 bases between the two ends.

The chain couples TRBV7-9 to TRBJ2-7; D may correspond to TRBD1 or TRBD2 (5 bases each). Germline-derived CDR1 and CDR2 are SEHNR and FQNEAQ (reference sequence). The CDR3 is 14 residues long. Trimming took 4 bases from V and 2 from J, leaving 12 bases between them. The CDR3 DNA sequence: TGTGCCAGCAGCTACTCAGGGACCCCCTACGAGCAGTACTTC. Its translation is CASSYSGTPYEQYF.

This clonotype occurred a few times. The rearrangement joins TRBV5-6 to TRBJ2-4; 10 bases are shared with TRBD1. The CDR3 totals 14 residues. Per the germline V gene, CDR1 is SGHDT and CDR2 is YYEEEE. The ends lost 4 bases at V and 8 bases at J; junction bases unmatched: 6. The CDR3 DNA follows: TGTGCCAGCAGCCCATGGGACAGGGGAGACATTCAGTACTTC. Its translation: CASSPWDRGDIQYF.

This chain joins TRBV10-3 and TRBJ2-7, with 13 nucleotides matching TRBD2. This CDR3 contains 15 residues. Germline V gene sequence: CDR1 ENHRY, CDR2 SYGVKD. The trim removed 4 bases at V and 2 bases at J, leaving 2 bases unmatched. The CDR3 spells CAISGGLAGAYEQYF. In DNA, the CDR3 is TGTGCCATCAGTGGAGGACTAGCGGGAGCCTACGAGCAGTACTTC.

The chain carries TRBV6-1 and TRBJ1-2; D might be TRBD1 (5 bases). The CDR3 loop spans 16 amino acids. Germline loops: CDR1 MNHNS, CDR2 SASEGT. The germline V and J ends were trimmed by 0 bases and 10 bases, with 21 bases remaining between them. The CDR3 nucleotides read TGTGCCAGCAGTGAAGCGCACGGCAGCCGATGGGGGTTCTACACCTTC. This gives the protein CASSEAHGSRWGFYTF.